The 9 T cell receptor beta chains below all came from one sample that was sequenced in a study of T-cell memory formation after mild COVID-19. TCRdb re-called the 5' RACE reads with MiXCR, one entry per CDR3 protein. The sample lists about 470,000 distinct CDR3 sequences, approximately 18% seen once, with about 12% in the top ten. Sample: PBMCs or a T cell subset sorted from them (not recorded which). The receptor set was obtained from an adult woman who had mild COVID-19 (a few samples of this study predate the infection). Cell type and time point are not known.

In DNA, the CDR3 is TGTGCCAGCAGCTCCAACGGTCACGGCACAGATACGCAGTATTTT. This gives the protein CASSSNGHGTDTQYF. This chain connects TRBV7-2 to TRBJ2-3; D unresolved. This CDR3 spans 15 amino acids. V was shortened by 4 bases and J by 1 base, with 12 bases between the two germline ends. The V gene's germline CDR1 is SGHTA and CDR2 FQGNSA.

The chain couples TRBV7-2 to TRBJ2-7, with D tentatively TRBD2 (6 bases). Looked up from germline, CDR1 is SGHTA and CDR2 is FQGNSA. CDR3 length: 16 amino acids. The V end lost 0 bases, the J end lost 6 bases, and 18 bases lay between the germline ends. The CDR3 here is CASSLADPVVGGEQYF. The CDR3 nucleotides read TGTGCCAGCAGCTTAGCGGACCCCGTTGTGGGAGGCGAGCAGTACTTC.

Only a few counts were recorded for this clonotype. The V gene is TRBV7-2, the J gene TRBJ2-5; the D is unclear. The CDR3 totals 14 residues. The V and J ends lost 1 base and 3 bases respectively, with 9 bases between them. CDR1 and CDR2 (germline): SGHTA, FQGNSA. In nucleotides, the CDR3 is TGTGCCAGCAGCTTAGTCAGTGGGAAAGAGACCCAGTACTTC. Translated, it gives CASSLVSGKETQYF.

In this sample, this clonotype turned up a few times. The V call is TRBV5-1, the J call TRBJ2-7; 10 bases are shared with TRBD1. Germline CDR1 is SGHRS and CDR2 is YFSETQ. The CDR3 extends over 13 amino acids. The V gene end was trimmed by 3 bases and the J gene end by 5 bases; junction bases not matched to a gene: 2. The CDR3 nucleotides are TGCGCCAGCAGCTATGGACAGGGGGACGAGCAGTACTTC. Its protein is CASSYGQGDEQYF.

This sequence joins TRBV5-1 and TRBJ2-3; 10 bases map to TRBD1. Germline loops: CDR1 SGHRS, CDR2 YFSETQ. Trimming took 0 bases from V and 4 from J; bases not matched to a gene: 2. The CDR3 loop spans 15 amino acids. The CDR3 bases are TGCGCCAGCAGCTTGGGGGACAGGGGTGCAGATACGCAGTATTTT. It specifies CASSLGDRGADTQYF.

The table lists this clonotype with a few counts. CDR3 amino acids: CASSMWGMNTEAFF. In nucleotides, the CDR3 is TGTGCCAGTAGTATGTGGGGGATGAACACTGAAGCTTTCTTT. The V gene is TRBV19, the J gene TRBJ1-1, with D possibly being TRBD1 (5 bases). Trimming left V 3 bases short and J 0 bases short, with 8 bases between. CDR1 is LNHDA, CDR2 SQIVND, per germline (reference sequence). This CDR3 has 14 residues.

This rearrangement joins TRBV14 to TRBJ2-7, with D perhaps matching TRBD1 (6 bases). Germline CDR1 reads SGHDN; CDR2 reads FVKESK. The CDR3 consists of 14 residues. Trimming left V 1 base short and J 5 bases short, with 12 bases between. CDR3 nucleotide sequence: TGTGCCAGCAGCCAAGGAAACAGGGTCCACGAGCAGTACTTC. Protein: CASSQGNRVHEQYF.

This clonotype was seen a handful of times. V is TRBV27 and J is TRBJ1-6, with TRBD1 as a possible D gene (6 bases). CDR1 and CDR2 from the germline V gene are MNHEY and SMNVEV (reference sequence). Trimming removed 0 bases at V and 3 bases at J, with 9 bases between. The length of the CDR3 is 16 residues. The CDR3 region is CASSLSKGGYNSPLHF. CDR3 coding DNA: TGTGCCAGCAGTTTATCGAAAGGGGGCTATAATTCACCCCTCCACTTT.

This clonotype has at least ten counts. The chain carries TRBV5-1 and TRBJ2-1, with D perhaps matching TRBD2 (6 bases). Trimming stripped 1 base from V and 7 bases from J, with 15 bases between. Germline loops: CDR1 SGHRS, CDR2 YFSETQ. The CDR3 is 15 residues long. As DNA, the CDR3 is TGCGCCAGCAGCTTGTGGGGGGACTTAGAGAATGAGCAGTTCTTC. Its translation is CASSLWGDLENEQFF.